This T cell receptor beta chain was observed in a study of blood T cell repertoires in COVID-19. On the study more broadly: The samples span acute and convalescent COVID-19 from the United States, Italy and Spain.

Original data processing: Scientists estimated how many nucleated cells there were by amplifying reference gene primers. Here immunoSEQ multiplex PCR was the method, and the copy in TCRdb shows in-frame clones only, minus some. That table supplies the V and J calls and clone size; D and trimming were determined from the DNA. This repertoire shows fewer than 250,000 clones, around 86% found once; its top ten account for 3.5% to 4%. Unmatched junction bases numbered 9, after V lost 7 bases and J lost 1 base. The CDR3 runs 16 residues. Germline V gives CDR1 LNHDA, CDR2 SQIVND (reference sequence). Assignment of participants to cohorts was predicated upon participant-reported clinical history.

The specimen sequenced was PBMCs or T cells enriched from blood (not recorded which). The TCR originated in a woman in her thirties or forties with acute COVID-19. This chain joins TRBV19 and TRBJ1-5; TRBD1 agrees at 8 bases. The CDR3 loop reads CASTQDRVVSNQPQHF. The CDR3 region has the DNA TGTGCCAGTACCCAGGACAGGGTAGTGAGCAATCAGCCCCAGCATTTT.